Shown below are 12 T cell receptor beta chains from a single sample sequenced in a study of T cells in Graves' hyperthyroidism and ophthalmopathy. Amplified regions were TCR beta CDR3 sequences from RNA transcripts. HTBI primers were the set used in a first-round RT-PCR of the TCR CDR3. Each CDR3 protein is one row after TCRdb ran MiXCR on the multiplex PCR reads. There are 450,000 to 650,000 distinct CDR3 sequences in the sample; less than 25% occur only once, and about 26% lies in the top ten. Sequencing input: blood. The receptors derive from a man between 18 and 29 years old with Graves' hyperthyroidism.

This clonotype showed up many times. The rearrangement links TRBV11-3 to TRBJ2-2; no clear D gene. The CDR3 consists of 13 residues. V lost 2 bases and J lost 7, with 8 bases in between. In germline, CDR1 is SGHNT, CDR2 YENEEA. As DNA, the CDR3 is TGTGCCAGCAGCTTATCCGACGGCGGGGAGCTGTTTTTT. It translates to CASSLSDGGELFF.

This clonotype was observed many times. V and J are TRBV28 and TRBJ1-5; D is unclear. V was shortened by 4 bases and J by 10 bases, with 20 bases between the two germline ends. Germline lookup yields CDR1 MDHEN and CDR2 SYDVKM. The CDR3 runs 15 residues. CDR3 coding DNA: TGTGCCAGCAGTTCCCTATGGGCAACCCCCCTCCCCCAGCATTTT. Translation: CASSSLWATPLPQHF. The whole variable domain, remainder taken from reference TRBV28 and TRBJ1-5, is DVKVTQSSRYLVKRTGEKVFLECVQDMDHENMFWYRQDPGLGLRLIYFSYDVKMKEKGDIPEGYSVSREKKERFSLILESASTNQTSMYLCASSSLWATPLPQHFGDGTRLSIL.

This clonotype showed up just a few times. The chain combines TRBV12-3 or TRBV12-4 with TRBJ2-7; perhaps TRBD2 as D (5 bases). The V end lost 6 bases, the J end lost 2 bases, and 14 bases lay between the germline ends. This CDR3 is built from 14 residues. This CDR3 is CASSHLLVPYEQYF. CDR3 bases: TGTGCCAGCAGCCATCTACTAGTACCCTACGAGCAGTACTTC.

The chain uses TRBV12-3 or TRBV12-4 and TRBJ2-4, with TRBD2 matching over 10 bases. The J segment lost 5 bases and the V segment lost 1 base, leaving 8 bases of the junction unmatched. The CDR3 runs 17 residues. The CDR3 DNA is TGTGCCAGCAGTTTAGTGATAGCGGGGGGCGGCCAAAACATTCAGTACTTC. Translation gives CASSLVIAGGGQNIQYF.

This clonotype was detected only a few times. The chain links TRBV6-5 to TRBJ1-2; possible D gene TRBD1, 5 bases. V was cut by 2 bases and J by 8 bases, with 12 bases left in between. The CDR3 loop spans 13 amino acids. From germline, CDR1 is MNHEY and CDR2 SVGAGI. This CDR3 is CASSYEGLGGYTF. CDR3 nucleotide sequence: TGTGCCAGCAGTTACGAGGGGCTTGGAGGCTACACCTTC.

This clonotype was detected many times. The CDR3 sequence: CASSPPGGETQYF. The CDR3 region has the DNA TGTGCCAGCAGTCCGCCGGGGGGCGAGACCCAGTACTTC. This chain connects TRBV18 to TRBJ2-5; TRBD2 might be the D (7 bases). Deletions cut 8 bases from V and 5 bases from J, with 15 bases between. Germline loops: CDR1 KGHSH, CDR2 LQKENI. CDR3 length: 13 residues. Full variable domain (rest looked up from reference TRBV18 and TRBJ2-5): NAGVMQNPRHLVRRRGQEARLRCSPMKGHSHVYWYRQLPEEGLKFMVYLQKENIIDESGMPKERFSAEFPKEGPSILRIQQVVRGDSAAYFCASSPPGGETQYFGPGTRLLVL.

This clonotype appeared a few times. The chain employs TRBV6-4 and TRBJ2-2, with D unresolved. V lost 4 bases, J lost 3 bases, and 9 bases lay in between. Germline V CDR1 and CDR2: MRHNA, SNTAGT. This CDR3 region has 14 residues. CDR3: CASSVSGDTGELFF. For the CDR3, the DNA is TGTGCCAGCAGTGTTAGTGGTGACACCGGGGAGCTGTTTTTT.

Ten or more counts support this clonotype. The genes are TRBV28 and TRBJ1-1, with D uncertain. Germline V gene data show CDR1 as MDHEN and CDR2 as SYDVKM. Deletions cut 5 bases from V and 7 bases from J, with 11 bases between. The CDR3 totals 12 residues. The CDR3 coding sequence is TGTGCCAGCAGTGAACCTGGGGATGAAGCTTTCTTT. Translation gives CASSEPGDEAFF. The complete variable domain, with remaining parts taken from reference TRBV28 and TRBJ1-1, reads DVKVTQSSRYLVKRTGEKVFLECVQDMDHENMFWYRQDPGLGLRLIYFSYDVKMKEKGDIPEGYSVSREKKERFSLILESASTNQTSMYLCASSEPGDEAFFGQGTRLTVV.

Many counts were recorded for this clonotype. V and J are TRBV12-3 or TRBV12-4 and TRBJ2-7; D gene unclear. The CDR3 has 13 amino acids. V was pared by 1 base and J by 2 bases, with 6 bases between. Written as DNA, the CDR3 is TGTGCCAGCAGTTTAGTCTTAACCTACGAGCAGTACTTC. Translated, it gives CASSLVLTYEQYF.

This clonotype occurred many times. The chain links TRBV24-1 to TRBJ2-7; 7 nucleotides line up with TRBD2. This CDR3 comprises 15 residues. The V segment lost 3 bases and the J segment 7 bases; nucleotides outside the gene matches: 11. Germline CDR1 is KGHDR and CDR2 is SFDVKD. The CDR3 DNA reads as TGTGCCACCAGTGATGGGGCTAGCGGCCATTTGGAGCAGTACTTC. Translation: CATSDGASGHLEQYF.

This clonotype has more than one count but fewer than ten. The chain joins TRBV20-1 to TRBJ1-1; D ambiguous. This CDR3 region has 12 residues. Germline CDR1 reads DFQATT; CDR2 reads SNEGSKA (reference sequence). Deletions cut 6 bases from V and 5 bases from J, with 13 bases between. DNA for the CDR3: TGCAGTGCCGGGGTTCGGGATACTGAAGCTTTCTTT. Encoded protein: CSAGVRDTEAFF.

This clonotype has a handful of counts. The chain is built from TRBV4-2 and TRBJ2-5; the D is unclear. Trimming took off 0 bases at V and 3 bases at J, with 14 bases between the two ends. Germline loops: CDR1 LGHNA, CDR2 YNFKEQ. The CDR3 is 16 amino acids. The CDR3 nucleotides are TGTGCCAGCAGCCAAGATCTAATCGGGTTTGAAGAGACCCAGTACTTC. Amino acid sequence: CASSQDLIGFEETQYF.